Below are 9 T cell receptor beta chains sequenced from a single sample in a study of CD8 T cell repertoires and HIV-1 epitope variants (dated by TCRdb to 2020 to 2022). The library relied on the immunoSEQ multiplex PCR assay. TCRdb took over this immuneACCESS table, retaining in-frame rearrangements with V and J assigned. Such tables are incomplete; in checked studies, under half of the missing clones stem from an unresolved V gene, and the remainder is unexplained. The sample table contains about 2,600 clones; only one count was recorded for about two thirds of them. The ten biggest clones cover about two fifths of the sample. These receptors have no known antigen. The sequencing sample was made of cultured CD8+ T cells derived from PBMCs. The receptor set was obtained from a male donor with HIV.

This rearrangement joins TRBV6-4 to TRBJ1-1; unclear D gene. Germline lookup yields CDR1 MRHNA and CDR2 SNTAGT. The CDR3 sequence is 14 residues long. V lost 3 bases and J lost 3, with 11 bases in between. The CDR3 sequence: CASSEHRGDTEAFF. CDR3 DNA sequence: TGTGCCAGCAGTGAGCACCGTGGGGACACTGAAGCTTTCTTT.

The rearrangement uses TRBV27 and TRBJ1-6; 7 positions match TRBD1. The germline gives CDR1 MNHEY, CDR2 SMNVEV (reference sequence). The CDR3 extends over 11 amino acids. The ends lost 4 bases at V and 14 bases at J; junction bases unmatched: 2. The CDR3 sequence: CASSSGTALHF. The CDR3 DNA follows: TGTGCCAGCAGTTCCGGGACAGCCCTCCACTTT.

This clone is hyperexpanded by share. CDR3 nucleotide sequence: TGCGCCAGCAGCCAAGAGCCGGGAGCGGGCGCCCTGAGCTCCTACGAGCAGTACTTC. Translating it yields CASSQEPGAGALSSYEQYF. This chain links TRBV4-3 with TRBJ2-7, with D possibly TRBD2 on 6 matching bases. CDR3 length: 19 residues. Per germline, CDR1 LGHNA and CDR2 YSLEER. Trimming took 0 bases from V and 0 from J, leaving 21 bases between them.

This clone was seen a few times. CDR3 residues: CASSPDSSYEQYF. CDR3 nucleotide sequence: TGTGCCAGCAGCCCGGACAGTTCCTACGAGCAGTACTTC. The chain carries TRBV7-7 and TRBJ2-7; possible D gene TRBD1, 6 bases. CDR1 SSHAT and CDR2 FNYEAQ come from the germline V gene (reference sequence). The CDR3 loop spans 13 amino acids. V lost 5 bases and J 1 base, leaving 9 bases between the germline ends.

This clone was found a few times. CDR3 sequence: CASSGGLSYEQYF. CDR3 coding DNA: TGTGCCAGCTCGGGGGGACTGTCCTACGAGCAGTACTTC. J is TRBJ2-7 and V is TRBV27; 7 nucleotides match TRBD2. The ends lost 8 bases at V and 1 base at J; junction bases unmatched: 5. The CDR3 consists of 13 residues. Germline V CDR1 and CDR2: MNHEY, SMNVEV (reference sequence).

The chain recombines TRBV6-1 with TRBJ1-3; D is perhaps TRBD1 (5 bases). Germline loops: CDR1 MNHNS, CDR2 SASEGT. The CDR3 spans 14 residues. V dropped 4 bases and J dropped 0 bases, with 7 bases sitting between them. The CDR3 loop reads CASSAGSSGNTIYF. The CDR3 DNA follows: TGTGCCAGCAGTGCAGGGAGCTCTGGAAACACCATATATTTT.

This chain joins TRBV6-6 and TRBJ2-7; D assignment may be TRBD1 or TRBD2 (5 bases each). There are 14 residues in the CDR3. Trimming pared 6 bases from V and 2 bases from J, leaving 14 bases between. Per the germline V gene, CDR1 is MNHNY and CDR2 is SVGAGI (reference sequence). The CDR3 DNA follows: TGTGCCAGCAGCCCCGGGGCGATTACCTACGAGCAGTACTTC. Translation gives CASSPGAITYEQYF.

The J gene is TRBJ1-2, the V gene TRBV9, with 9 bases fitting TRBD1. V gave up 7 bases and J gave up 7 bases; unmatched junction bases: 14. This CDR3 has 15 residues. Germline V gene lookup returns CDR1 SGDLS and CDR2 YYNGEE. The CDR3 loop reads CASGVRGQGSGGYTF. CDR3 coding DNA: TGTGCCAGCGGGGTGAGGGGACAGGGAAGTGGTGGCTACACCTTC. Looking up the rest from reference TRBV9 and TRBJ1-2 gives the full variable domain: DSGVTQTPKHLITATGQRVTLRCSPRSGDLSVYWYQQSLDQGLQFLIQYYNGEERAKGNILERFSAQQFPDLHSELNLSSLELGDSALYFCASGVRGQGSGGYTFGSGTRLTVV.

The gene calls are TRBV13 and TRBJ2-7, with 9 bases fitting TRBD2. CDR1 and CDR2 (germline): PRHDT, FYEKMQ (reference sequence). The J segment lost 1 base and the V segment lost 5 bases, leaving 6 bases of the junction unmatched. The CDR3 length is 15 residues. The CDR3: CASSATGLASYEQYF. The CDR3 DNA follows: TGTGCCAGCAGCGCCACGGGACTAGCATCCTACGAGCAGTACTTC.